This T cell receptor (beta chain) stems from a study of blood T cell repertoires in COVID-19. The CDR3 contains 16 residues. Germline CDR1 is SEHNR and CDR2 is FQNEAQ (reference sequence). After removal of 5 bases from V and 5 bases from J, the junction contained 13 bases not matched to a gene. Data came from immunoSEQ multiplex PCR; TCRdb stores just in-frame clones and leaves some out. The table includes over 55,000 clones, around four fifths detected once. The TCR originated in a middle-aged man with active COVID-19. The sequencing sample was made of peripheral blood. The chain combines TRBV7-9 with TRBJ2-5; 8 bases align to TRBD2. In DNA form, the CDR3 reads TGTGCCAGCAGCCCCCGGAGAGGGCGGGAGGTCGAGACCCAGTACTTC. Residues: CASSPRRGREVETQYF.